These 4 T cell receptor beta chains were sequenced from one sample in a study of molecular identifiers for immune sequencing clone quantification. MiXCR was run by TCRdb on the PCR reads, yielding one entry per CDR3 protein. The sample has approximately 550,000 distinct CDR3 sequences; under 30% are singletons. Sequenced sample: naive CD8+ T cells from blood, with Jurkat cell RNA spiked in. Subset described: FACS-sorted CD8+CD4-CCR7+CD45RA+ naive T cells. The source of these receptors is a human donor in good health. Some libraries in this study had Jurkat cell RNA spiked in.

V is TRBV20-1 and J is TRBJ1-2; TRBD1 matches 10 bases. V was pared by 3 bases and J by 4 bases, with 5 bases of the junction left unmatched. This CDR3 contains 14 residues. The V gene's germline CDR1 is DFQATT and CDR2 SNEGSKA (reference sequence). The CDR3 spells CSARSDRGTYGYTF. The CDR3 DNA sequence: TGCAGTGCTAGGTCGGACAGGGGGACCTATGGCTACACCTTC.

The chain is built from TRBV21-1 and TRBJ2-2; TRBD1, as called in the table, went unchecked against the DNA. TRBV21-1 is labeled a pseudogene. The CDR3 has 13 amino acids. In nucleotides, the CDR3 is TGTGCCACCCAGGCCCCTTGTGCCGGGGAGCTGTTTTTT. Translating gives CATQAPCAGELFF.

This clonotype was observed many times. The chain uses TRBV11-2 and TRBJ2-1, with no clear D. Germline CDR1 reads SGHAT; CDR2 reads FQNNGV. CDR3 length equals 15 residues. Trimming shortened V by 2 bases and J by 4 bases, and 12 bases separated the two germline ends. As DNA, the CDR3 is TGTGCCAGCAGCTTACGTAGTGAGCTTTACAATGAGCAGTTCTTC. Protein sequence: CASSLRSELYNEQFF.

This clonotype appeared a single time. The CDR3 loop is CASSQDLGTDLHEQYF. The CDR3 bases are TGCGCCAGCAGCCAAGATTTAGGGACAGACCTCCACGAGCAGTACTTC. The rearrangement uses TRBV4-1 and TRBJ2-7, with TRBD1 matching 7 bases. V was pared by 0 bases and J by 5 bases, with 10 bases of the junction left unmatched. In germline, CDR1 is MGHRA, CDR2 YSYEKL. CDR3 length: 16 amino acids.